This T cell receptor beta chain was recorded in a study of blood T cell repertoires in COVID-19. Study background: Italy, Spain and the United States were the sources of the convalescent and acute COVID-19 samples.

Germline CDR1 reads KGHSH; CDR2 reads LQKENI. Trimming shortened V by 1 base and J by 3 bases, and 5 bases separated the two germline ends. The CDR3 is 13 amino acids. Original analysis: Researchers report that nucleated cell counts were estimated from reference gene primer amplification. Sequencing was performed with immunoSEQ multiplex PCR; in TCRdb, only in-frame clones are kept and a portion is missing. That table furnishes V, J and clone size, whereas the DNA furnished D and trimming. The sample includes over 100,000 clones, about 88% of them seen just once. The receptor was isolated from a man aged 40-50 years with acute or convalescent COVID-19. The chain employs TRBV18 and TRBJ2-3; D gene uncertain. Material for sequencing was peripheral blood. DNA of the CDR3: TGTGCCAGCTCACCACACAGTACAGATACGCAGTATTTT. This sequence encodes CASSPHSTDTQYF.